This is a list of T cell receptor beta chains from one sample in a study of blood T cell repertoires in COVID-19. Measured with immunoSEQ multiplex PCR; TCRdb has only the in-frame clones, and not every one. The table has 20,000 to 25,000 clones, 91% seen once. Specimen: peripheral blood. The receptors originated from a man aged 65 to 85 with active COVID-19. CDR3s include the opening cysteine and the closing phenylalanine or tryptophan. Each record gives: J gene, clone size, V gene, D gene, CDR3 protein, CDR3 DNA. The D gene is left open where the match is weak. The size of a clone is reported for some rows only, either as once, few or many, or as a class for expanded clones.

J: TRBJ1-1; size: .; V: TRBV9; D: TRBD1; CDR3: CASSVVGQGYLNTEAFF; DNA: TGTGCCAGCAGCGTAGTGGGACAGGGGTATTTGAACACTGAAGCTTTCTTT
J: TRBJ1-1; size: few; V: TRBV5-1; D: TRBD1; CDR3: CASSSGDSRAEAFF; DNA: TGCGCCAGCAGCTCAGGGGACAGTAGGGCTGAAGCTTTCTTT
J: TRBJ1-4; size: .; V: TRBV4-3; D: .; CDR3: CASSQQGSEKLFF; DNA: TGCGCCAGCAGCCAACAGGGGTCCGAAAAACTGTTTTTT
J: TRBJ2-5; size: .; V: TRBV27; D: TRBD1; CDR3: CASSYQGQRETQYF; DNA: TGTGCCAGCAGTTACCAGGGACAGCGGGAGACCCAGTACTTC
J: TRBJ1-2; size: .; V: TRBV7-9; D: .; CDR3: CASSPGQNPGYGYTF; DNA: TGTGCCAGCAGCCCTGGACAGAACCCTGGCTATGGCTACACCTTC
J: TRBJ2-7; size: .; V: TRBV9; D: TRBD1; CDR3: CASSQGAGEQYF; DNA: TGTGCCAGCAGCCAGGGGGCGGGAGAGCAGTACTTC
J: TRBJ1-5; size: .; V: TRBV19; D: .; CDR3: CASSILPGVGNQPQHF; DNA: TGTGCCAGTAGTATTCTACCGGGGGTGGGCAATCAGCCCCAGCATTTT
J: TRBJ1-1; size: .; V: TRBV7-2; D: TRBD1; CDR3: CASRPPGQGMNTEAFF; DNA: TGTGCCAGCAGGCCGCCGGGACAGGGGATGAACACTGAAGCTTTCTTT
J: TRBJ1-4; size: .; V: TRBV5-1; D: TRBD1; CDR3: CASSAGQGNEKLFF; DNA: TGCGCCAGCAGCGCGGGACAGGGGAATGAAAAACTGTTTTTT
J: TRBJ2-5; size: once; V: TRBV5-1; D: TRBD1; CDR3: CASSLAGQDLETQYF; DNA: TGCGCCAGCAGCTTGGCGGGACAGGATCTGGAGACCCAGTACTTC
J: TRBJ1-1; size: .; V: TRBV6-2/TRBV6-3; D: .; CDR3: CASSPQGSGAEAFF; DNA: TGTGCCAGCAGTCCACAGGGTAGTGGGGCTGAAGCTTTCTTT
J: TRBJ1-6; size: once; V: TRBV3-1/TRBV3-2; D: .; CDR3: CASSQAYAPLHF; DNA: TGTGCCAGCAGCCAAGCCTATGCCCCCCTCCACTTT
J: TRBJ1-2; size: .; V: TRBV6-4; D: TRBD1; CDR3: CASRSSTGGLYGYTF; DNA: TGTGCCAGCCGAAGCTCAACAGGGGGCCTCTATGGCTACACCTTC
J: TRBJ2-5; size: .; V: TRBV5-1; D: TRBD2; CDR3: CASSLERGGQETQYF; DNA: TGCGCCAGCAGCTTGGAGCGGGGGGGCCAGGAGACCCAGTACTTC
J: TRBJ1-5; size: .; V: TRBV6-2/TRBV6-3; D: .; CDR3: CASSFMRGGGNNQPQHF; DNA: TGTGCCAGCAGTTTTATGCGGGGGGGTGGCAACAATCAGCCCCAGCATTTT
J: TRBJ2-2; size: once; V: TRBV3-1/TRBV3-2; D: TRBD1; CDR3: CASSLGTGDPGELFF; DNA: TGTGCCAGCAGCCTCGGGACAGGGGATCCCGGGGAGCTGTTTTTT
J: TRBJ2-5; size: .; V: TRBV5-1; D: TRBD1; CDR3: CASSLFTGGGETQYF; DNA: TGCGCCAGCAGCTTATTCACAGGGGGCGGAGAGACCCAGTACTTC
J: TRBJ2-3; size: .; V: TRBV18; D: TRBD1; CDR3: CASSSGQGGTDTQYF; DNA: TGTGCCAGCTCATCCGGACAGGGGGGCACAGATACGCAGTATTTT
J: TRBJ1-5; size: .; V: TRBV7-2; D: .; CDR3: CASSPRGTPYSNQPQHF; DNA: TGTGCCAGCAGCCCGAGAGGGACACCATATAGCAATCAGCCCCAGCATTTT
J: TRBJ2-1; size: once; V: TRBV14; D: .; CDR3: CASSQLLGQNLYNEQFF; DNA: TGTGCCAGCAGCCAACTTTTGGGACAAAACCTCTACAATGAGCAGTTCTTC
J: TRBJ1-4; size: .; V: TRBV2; D: TRBD1; CDR3: CASKATGYGEKLFF; DNA: TGTGCCAGCAAAGCGACAGGGTATGGGGAAAAACTGTTTTTT
J: TRBJ1-3; size: .; V: TRBV18; D: .; CDR3: CASSPPNIRSGNTIYF; DNA: TGTGCCAGCTCACCACCGAACATCCGCTCTGGAAACACCATATATTTT
J: TRBJ2-1; size: .; V: TRBV28; D: TRBD2; CDR3: CASSLGEREGTYNEQFF; DNA: TGTGCCAGCAGTTTAGGGGAGCGGGAGGGAACCTACAATGAGCAGTTCTTC
J: TRBJ2-7; size: .; V: TRBV7-6; D: TRBD1; CDR3: CASSFGGQGAYEQYF; DNA: TGTGCCAGCAGCTTTGGGGGACAGGGGGCATACGAGCAGTACTTC
J: TRBJ2-2; size: .; V: TRBV21-1; D: .; CDR3: CASSKGPLNTGELFF; DNA: TGTGCCAGCAGCAAGGGCCCGCTGAACACCGGGGAGCTGTTTTTT
J: TRBJ1-5; size: .; V: TRBV6-6; D: .; CDR3: CASSYSVDQPQHF; DNA: TGTGCCAGCAGTTATTCGGTCGATCAGCCCCAGCATTTT
J: TRBJ2-7; size: .; V: TRBV7-6; D: .; CDR3: CASSLARPPYEQYF; DNA: TGTGCCAGCAGCTTAGCGAGGCCGCCCTACGAGCAGTACTTC
J: TRBJ2-4; size: .; V: TRBV19; D: .; CDR3: CASSPGVVAKNIQYF; DNA: TGTGCCAGTAGTCCCGGAGTCGTAGCCAAAAACATTCAGTACTTC